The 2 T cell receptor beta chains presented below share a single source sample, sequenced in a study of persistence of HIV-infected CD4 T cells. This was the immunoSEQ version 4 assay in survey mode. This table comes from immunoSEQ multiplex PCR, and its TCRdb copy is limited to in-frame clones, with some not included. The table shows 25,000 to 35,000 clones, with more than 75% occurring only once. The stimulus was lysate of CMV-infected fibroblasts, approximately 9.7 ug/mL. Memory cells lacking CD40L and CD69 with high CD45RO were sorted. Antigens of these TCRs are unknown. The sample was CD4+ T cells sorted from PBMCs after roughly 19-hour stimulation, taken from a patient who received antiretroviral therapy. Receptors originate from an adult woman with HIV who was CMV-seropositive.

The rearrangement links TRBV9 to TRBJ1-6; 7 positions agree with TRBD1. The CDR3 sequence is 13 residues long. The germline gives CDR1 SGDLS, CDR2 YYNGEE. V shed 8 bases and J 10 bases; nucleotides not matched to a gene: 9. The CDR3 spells CASSTGDWSPLHF. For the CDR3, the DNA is TGTGCCAGTTCTACAGGGGATTGGTCACCCCTCCACTTT.

CDR3 sequence (DNA): TGTGCCAGCAGCTACGACAGGGGAGGGGCTTTCTTT. Protein: CASSYDRGGAFF. V gene TRBV2 combines with J gene TRBJ1-1, with TRBD1 identical over 8 bases. Unmatched junction bases numbered 8, after V lost 6 bases and J lost 11 bases. Per germline, CDR1 SNHLY and CDR2 FYNNEI. The CDR3 totals 12 residues. Drawing the rest from reference TRBV2 and TRBJ1-1, the complete variable domain is EPEVTQTPSHQVTQMGQEVILRCVPISNHLYFYWYRQILGQKVEFLVSFYNNEISEKSEIFDDQFSVERPDGSNFTLKIRSTKLEDSAMYFCASSYDRGGAFFGQGTRLTVV.